This T cell receptor beta chain was captured in a study of blood T cell repertoires in COVID-19. Per the original methods: Reference gene primer amplification yielded estimated nucleated cell counts. Using immunoSEQ multiplex PCR, the repertoire was profiled, and TCRdb retains in-frame clones only, with some absent. That table gives V, J and clone size, and the DNA gave D and trimming. The sample shows about 25,000 clones, over 75% of them seen only once. With V trimmed by 4 bases and J by 1 base, 5 bases remained unmatched. The CDR3 loop spans 17 amino acids. The germline V gene encodes CDR1 SGHDT and CDR2 YYEEEE.

The sample taken for sequencing was peripheral blood. The chain links TRBV5-6 to TRBJ2-5, with 15 bases matching TRBD2. The TCR originated in a woman of 80 years or more with acute or convalescent COVID-19. DNA of the CDR3: TGTGCCAGCAGCAGGGGACTAGCGGGGGGCATCCAAGAGACCCAGTACTTC. Protein sequence: CASSRGLAGGIQETQYF.